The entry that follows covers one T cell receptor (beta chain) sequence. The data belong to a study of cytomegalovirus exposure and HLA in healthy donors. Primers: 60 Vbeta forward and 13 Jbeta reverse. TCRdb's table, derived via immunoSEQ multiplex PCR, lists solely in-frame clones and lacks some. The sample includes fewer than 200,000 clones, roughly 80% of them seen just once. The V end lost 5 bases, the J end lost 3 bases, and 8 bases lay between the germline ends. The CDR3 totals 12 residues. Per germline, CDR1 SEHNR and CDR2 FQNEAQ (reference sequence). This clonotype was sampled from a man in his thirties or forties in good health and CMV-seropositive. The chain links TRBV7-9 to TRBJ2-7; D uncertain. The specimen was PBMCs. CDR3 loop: CASSATSYEQYF. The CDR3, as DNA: TGTGCCAGCAGCGCGACAAGCTACGAGCAGTACTTC.